The clone carrying this TCR beta chain has only a few counts. Its target is unknown. This entry belongs to a study of identical twins. Study results and caveats: Conclusions came from cross-sectional statistical analysis, not from following the same donors. Low generation-probability sequences were in excess among twin-shared out-of-frame alpha sequences. One should note that invariant MAIT and iNKT cells could partly confound zero-insertion analyses.

Using its own MiXCR run on the 5' RACE reads, TCRdb lists one record per CDR3 protein. The sample includes 1.5 million to 2 million distinct CDR3 sequences, around a third of them seen just once. CDR3 length: 15 residues. Trimming took off 2 bases at V and 2 bases at J, with 12 bases between the two ends. CDR1 is MNHNS, CDR2 SASEGT, per germline. Healthy Caucasians provided all donations. The chain combines TRBV6-1 with TRBJ1-2, with a tentative D call TRBD1 (6 bases). This TCR came from a newborn girl in good health. The sequenced sample consisted of cord blood. The chain's CDR3 is CASSEFGGRNYGYTF. Here the CDR3 DNA reads TGTGCCAGCAGTGAATTTGGGGGGCGAAACTATGGCTACACCTTC.